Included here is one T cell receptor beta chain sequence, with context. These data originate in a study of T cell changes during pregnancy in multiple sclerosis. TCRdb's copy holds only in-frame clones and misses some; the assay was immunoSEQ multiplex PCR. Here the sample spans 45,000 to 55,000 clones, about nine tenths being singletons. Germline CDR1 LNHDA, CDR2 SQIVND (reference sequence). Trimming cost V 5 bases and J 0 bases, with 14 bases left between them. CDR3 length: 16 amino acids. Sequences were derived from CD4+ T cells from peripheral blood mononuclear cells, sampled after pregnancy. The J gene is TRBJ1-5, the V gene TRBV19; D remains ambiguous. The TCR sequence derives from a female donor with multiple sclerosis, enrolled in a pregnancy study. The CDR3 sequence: CASSGARRDSNQPQHF. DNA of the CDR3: TGTGCCAGTAGTGGTGCCCGACGGGATAGCAATCAGCCCCAGCATTTT.